These 7 T cell receptor beta chains came from one sample sequenced in a study of Graves' ophthalmopathy and Graves' hyperthyroidism. Transcripts of RNA were the source for amplifying TCR beta CDR3 regions. HTBI-primed RT-PCR formed the first round, and a multiplex PCR formed the second. TCRdb reprocessed the multiplex PCR reads via MiXCR and lists one record per CDR3 protein. The data hold hundreds of thousands of distinct CDR3 sequences, with roughly two fifths observed a single time. The sequencing input was peripheral blood. The source of these receptors is an adult man with Graves' ophthalmopathy.

A remark on this clonotype: An end of the junction does not agree with germline; a read error may underlie this. The chain carries TRBV9 and TRBJ2-6, with 9 bases fitting TRBD2. Per germline, CDR1 SGDLS and CDR2 YYNGEE. The CDR3 has 18 amino acids. This CDR3 is CASSVSGREGPGDNVLTF. The CDR3 DNA reads as TGTGCCAGCAGCGTTTCGGGGCGGGAGGGCCCTGGGGACAACGTCCTGACTTTC.

In its sample, this clonotype was seen many times. V usage is TRBV10-1 and J usage is TRBJ1-1, with TRBD1 matching over 8 bases. CDR3 length equals 15 residues. Germline lookup yields CDR1 WNHNN and CDR2 SYGVQD (reference sequence). Germline trimming cut 6 bases from V and 0 bases from J; bases unmatched to any gene: 6. The CDR3 loop reads CASRENRGMNTEAFF. CDR3 in DNA: TGCGCCAGCAGGGAAAACAGGGGGATGAACACTGAAGCTTTCTTT.

This clonotype was observed many times. The V and J genes are TRBV28 and TRBJ2-7; D is uncertain. The CDR3 spans 12 residues. Germline loops: CDR1 MDHEN, CDR2 SYDVKM. The V and J ends lost 6 bases and 0 bases respectively, with 6 bases between them. The CDR3 here is CASRQSSYEQYF. CDR3 nucleotide sequence: TGTGCCAGCAGACAGAGCTCCTACGAGCAGTACTTC.

The chain is built from TRBV10-3 and TRBJ1-6; D is perhaps TRBD1 (6 bases). The CDR3 consists of 15 residues. Per germline, CDR1 ENHRY and CDR2 SYGVKD. Trimming shortened V by 10 bases and J by 8 bases, and 21 bases separated the two germline ends. For the CDR3, the DNA is TGTGCCAGCATTCAGTCAGGGGCTAAGGATTCACCCCTCCACTTT. Residues: CASIQSGAKDSPLHF.

V is TRBV4-3 and J is TRBJ2-7; unclear D gene. The CDR3 consists of 16 residues. V lost 1 base to trimming and J lost 2 bases, with 15 bases between them. Germline V CDR1 and CDR2: LGHNA, YSLEER. CDR3 residues: CASSQASVRTPYEQYF. In DNA form, the CDR3 reads TGCGCCAGCAGCCAAGCTTCGGTTCGAACACCCTACGAGCAGTACTTC.

In this sample, this clonotype turned up a few times. This rearrangement joins TRBV20-1 to TRBJ2-5; 8 positions match TRBD1. Trimming removed 2 bases from V and 5 bases from J; junction bases left unmatched: 10. The CDR3 has 15 residues. The germline V gene encodes CDR1 DFQATT and CDR2 SNEGSKA (reference sequence). CDR3 nucleotides: TGCAGTGCTAGACCACCGACAGGGGATAAGGAGACCCAGTACTTC. The encoded protein is CSARPPTGDKETQYF.

The J gene is TRBJ2-5, the V gene TRBV25-1, with 10 bases that match TRBD2. CDR3 length equals 14 residues. CDR1 is MGHDK and CDR2 is SYGVNS in the germline V gene. J was trimmed by 5 bases and V by 8 bases; bases with no gene match: 8. The CDR3 sequence is CASSEPSGSETQYF. CDR3 coding DNA: TGTGCCAGCTCCGAGCCTAGCGGGAGTGAGACCCAGTACTTC.